This is a list of T cell receptor beta chains from one sample in a study of shared clonotypes between healthy human individuals. The assay was immunoSEQ multiplex PCR, and TCRdb's table has in-frame clones only and misses some. Here the sample spans some 2.1 million clones, over 85% being singletons. Sequencing input: naive CD4+ T cells sorted from blood. The receptors come from a man between 18 and 35 years old in good health. The conserved cysteine and the conserved F or W are not part of the CDR3 here.

v_gene: TRBV9; j_gene: TRBJ2-2; CDR3aa: ASSVSPLGELF
v_gene: TRBV4-3; j_gene: TRBJ2-4; CDR3aa: ASSQEPPRGLAKNIQY
v_gene: TRBV7-2; j_gene: TRBJ2-6; CDR3aa: ATRLAGASGANVLT
v_gene: TRBV5-4; j_gene: TRBJ2-7; CDR3aa: ASSLAQGSGEQY
v_gene: TRBV7-6; j_gene: TRBJ2-7; CDR3aa: ASSSGLAGDLYEQY
v_gene: TRBV5-1; j_gene: TRBJ2-5; CDR3aa: ASSLPTGGQETQY
v_gene: TRBV6-6; j_gene: TRBJ1-4; CDR3aa: ASSSGGVGEKLF
v_gene: TRBV9; j_gene: TRBJ2-5; CDR3aa: ASSVGIAGVETQY
v_gene: TRBV7-2; j_gene: TRBJ2-7; CDR3aa: ASSLWKSVSYEQY
v_gene: TRBV18; j_gene: TRBJ2-5; CDR3aa: ASSPDREETQY
v_gene: TRBV27; j_gene: TRBJ2-1; CDR3aa: ASSPDLSGGRYNEQF
v_gene: TRBV10-1; j_gene: TRBJ1-5; CDR3aa: ASSLTRDQPQH
v_gene: TRBV20-1; j_gene: TRBJ2-5; CDR3aa: SARAGETQY
v_gene: TRBV2; j_gene: TRBJ2-3; CDR3aa: ASMLLPADTQY
v_gene: TRBV7-3; j_gene: TRBJ2-2; CDR3aa: ASSLRTGLAGELF
v_gene: TRBV2; j_gene: TRBJ2-1; CDR3aa: ASSESEVRVEQF
v_gene: TRBV7-8; j_gene: TRBJ2-2; CDR3aa: ASSLRDRGPGELF
v_gene: TRBV4-3; j_gene: TRBJ1-2; CDR3aa: ASSQVGQGAGGYT
v_gene: TRBV21-1; j_gene: TRBJ1-6; CDR3aa: ASSKTGEVSYNSPLH
v_gene: TRBV11-3; j_gene: TRBJ2-1; CDR3aa: ASSSASILPYNEQF
v_gene: TRBV19; j_gene: TRBJ2-7; CDR3aa: ASSTNAYEQY
v_gene: TRBV25-1; j_gene: TRBJ1-1; CDR3aa: ASSVTLNTEAF
v_gene: TRBV10-2; j_gene: TRBJ2-1; CDR3aa: ASSSGSRDNEQF
v_gene: TRBV4-1; j_gene: TRBJ2-2; CDR3aa: ASSQEPGPNTGELF
v_gene: TRBV4-3; j_gene: TRBJ2-3; CDR3aa: ASSQDGGSGSQDTQY
v_gene: TRBV4-3; j_gene: TRBJ2-7; CDR3aa: ASSQVTGAYEQY
v_gene: TRBV7-2; j_gene: TRBJ1-2; CDR3aa: ASSLSGGSNYGYT
v_gene: TRBV5-1; j_gene: TRBJ2-6; CDR3aa: ASSPLVWGTYSGANVLT
v_gene: TRBV2; j_gene: TRBJ1-1; CDR3aa: ASSTQGQHMNTEAF
v_gene: TRBV6-1; j_gene: TRBJ2-7; CDR3aa: ASATARSYEQY
v_gene: TRBV6-1; j_gene: TRBJ1-1; CDR3aa: ASSPRTGGAGAF
v_gene: TRBV10-1; j_gene: TRBJ2-2; CDR3aa: ASRSGRARTGELF
v_gene: TRBV4-2; j_gene: TRBJ2-5; CDR3aa: ASSPGLGQGAGETQY
v_gene: TRBV5-4; j_gene: TRBJ1-1; CDR3aa: ASSWRDRMAF